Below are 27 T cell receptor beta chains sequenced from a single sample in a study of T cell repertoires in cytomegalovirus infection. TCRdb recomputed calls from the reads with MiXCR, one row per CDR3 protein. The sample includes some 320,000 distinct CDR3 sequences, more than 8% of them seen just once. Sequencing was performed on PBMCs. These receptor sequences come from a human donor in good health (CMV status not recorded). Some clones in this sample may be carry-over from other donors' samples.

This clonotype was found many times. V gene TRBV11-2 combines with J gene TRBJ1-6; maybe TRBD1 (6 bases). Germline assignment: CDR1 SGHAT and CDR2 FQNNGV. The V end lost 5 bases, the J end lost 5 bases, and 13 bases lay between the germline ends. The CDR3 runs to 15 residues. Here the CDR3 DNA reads TGTGCCAGCAGCCTCACAGGGTCCCATAATTCACCCCTCCACTTT. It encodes CASSLTGSHNSPLHF.

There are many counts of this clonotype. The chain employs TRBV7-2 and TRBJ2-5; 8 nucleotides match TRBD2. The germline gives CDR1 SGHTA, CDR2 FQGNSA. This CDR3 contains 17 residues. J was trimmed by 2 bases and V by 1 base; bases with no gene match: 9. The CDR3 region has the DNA TGTGCCAGCAGCTTAGAAGGCCGACTAGCGCTACAAGAGACCCAGTACTTC. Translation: CASSLEGRLALQETQYF.

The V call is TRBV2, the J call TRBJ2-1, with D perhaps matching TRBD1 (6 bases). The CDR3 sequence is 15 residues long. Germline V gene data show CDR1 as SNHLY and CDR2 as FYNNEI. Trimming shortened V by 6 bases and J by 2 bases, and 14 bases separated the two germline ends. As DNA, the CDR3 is TGTGCCAGCAGGAAGACAGGTCTCGCCTACAATGAGCAGTTCTTC. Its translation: CASRKTGLAYNEQFF. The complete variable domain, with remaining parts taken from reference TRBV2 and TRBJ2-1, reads EPEVTQTPSHQVTQMGQEVILRCVPISNHLYFYWYRQILGQKVEFLVSFYNNEISEKSEIFDDQFSVERPDGSNFTLKIRSTKLEDSAMYFCASRKTGLAYNEQFFGPGTRLTVL.

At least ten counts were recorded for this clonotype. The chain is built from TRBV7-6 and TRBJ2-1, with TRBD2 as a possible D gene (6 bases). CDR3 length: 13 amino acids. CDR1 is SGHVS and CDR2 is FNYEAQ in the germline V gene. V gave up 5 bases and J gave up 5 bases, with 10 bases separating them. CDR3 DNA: TGTGCCAGCAGCCCACGACTAGACAATGAGCAGTTCTTC. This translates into CASSPRLDNEQFF.

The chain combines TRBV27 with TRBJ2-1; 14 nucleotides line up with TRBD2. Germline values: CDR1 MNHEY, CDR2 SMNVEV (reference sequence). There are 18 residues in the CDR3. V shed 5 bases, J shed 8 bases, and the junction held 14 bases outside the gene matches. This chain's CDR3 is CASSTGTSGSLGYHEQFF. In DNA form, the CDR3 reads TGTGCCAGCAGTACCGGGACTAGCGGGAGTTTGGGGTACCATGAGCAGTTCTTC.

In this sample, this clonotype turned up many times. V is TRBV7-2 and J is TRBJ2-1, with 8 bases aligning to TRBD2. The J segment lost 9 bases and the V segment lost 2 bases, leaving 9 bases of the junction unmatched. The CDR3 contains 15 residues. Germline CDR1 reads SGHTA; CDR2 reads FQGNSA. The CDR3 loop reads CASSLRAGGASEQFF. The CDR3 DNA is TGTGCCAGCAGCTTAAGGGCGGGGGGAGCCTCTGAGCAGTTCTTC.

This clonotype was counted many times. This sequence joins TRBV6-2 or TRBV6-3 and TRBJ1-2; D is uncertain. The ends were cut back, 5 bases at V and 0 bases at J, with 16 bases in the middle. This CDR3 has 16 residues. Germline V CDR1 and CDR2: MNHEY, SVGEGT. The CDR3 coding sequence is TGTGCCAGCAGTCGCCCCCACCGCGGAGCTAACTATGGCTACACCTTC. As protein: CASSRPHRGANYGYTF.

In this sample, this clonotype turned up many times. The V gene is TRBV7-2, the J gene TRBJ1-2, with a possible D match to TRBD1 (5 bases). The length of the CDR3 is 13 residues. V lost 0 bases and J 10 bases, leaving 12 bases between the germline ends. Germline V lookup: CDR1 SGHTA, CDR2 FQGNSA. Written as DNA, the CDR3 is TGTGCCAGCAGCTTAGCCGGGGGTGGGGTCTACACCTTC. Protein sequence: CASSLAGGGVYTF.

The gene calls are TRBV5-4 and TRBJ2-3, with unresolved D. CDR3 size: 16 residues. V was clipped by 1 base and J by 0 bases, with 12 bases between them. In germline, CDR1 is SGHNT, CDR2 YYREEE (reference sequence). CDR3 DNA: TGTGCCAGCAGCTTGCACGGTAAACTTAGCACAGATACGCAGTATTTT. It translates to CASSLHGKLSTDTQYF. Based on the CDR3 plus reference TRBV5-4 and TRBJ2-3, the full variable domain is ETGVTQSPTHLIKTRGQQVTLRCSSQSGHNTVSWYQQALGQGPQFIFQYYREEENGRGNFPPRFSGLQFPNYSSELNVNALELDDSALYLCASSLHGKLSTDTQYFGPGTRLTVL.

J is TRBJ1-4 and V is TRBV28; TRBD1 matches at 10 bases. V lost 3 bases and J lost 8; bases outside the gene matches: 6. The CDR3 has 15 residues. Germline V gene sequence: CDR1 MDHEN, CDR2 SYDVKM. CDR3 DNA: TGTGCCAGCAGTTTTAGACAGGGGGCGCGCGAAAAACTGTTTTTT. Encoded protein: CASSFRQGAREKLFF.

CDR3 sequence reads: CASSQDLIQGGRNEKLFF. The CDR3 DNA follows: TGCGCCAGCAGCCAAGACCTCATCCAGGGGGGGAGAAATGAAAAACTGTTTTTT. J is TRBJ1-4 and V is TRBV4-3; the match to TRBD1 covers 7 bases. Germline assignment: CDR1 LGHNA and CDR2 YSLEER. V was pared by 0 bases and J by 5 bases, with 12 bases of the junction left unmatched. The CDR3 spans 18 residues.

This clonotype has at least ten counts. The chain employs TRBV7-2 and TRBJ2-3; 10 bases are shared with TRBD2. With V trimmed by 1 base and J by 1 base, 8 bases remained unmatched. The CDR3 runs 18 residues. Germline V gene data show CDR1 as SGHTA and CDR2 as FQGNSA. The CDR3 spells CASSLEASGSWGTDTQYF. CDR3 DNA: TGTGCCAGCAGCTTAGAAGCTAGCGGGAGTTGGGGCACAGATACGCAGTATTTT.

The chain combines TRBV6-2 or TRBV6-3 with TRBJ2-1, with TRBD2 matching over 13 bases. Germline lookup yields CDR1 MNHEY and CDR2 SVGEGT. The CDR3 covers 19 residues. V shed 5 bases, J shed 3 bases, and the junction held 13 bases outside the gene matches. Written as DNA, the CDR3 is TGTGCCAGCAGTAGCAGCCCTGGGACTAGCGGGACTTTCTACAATGAGCAGTTCTTC. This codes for CASSSSPGTSGTFYNEQFF.

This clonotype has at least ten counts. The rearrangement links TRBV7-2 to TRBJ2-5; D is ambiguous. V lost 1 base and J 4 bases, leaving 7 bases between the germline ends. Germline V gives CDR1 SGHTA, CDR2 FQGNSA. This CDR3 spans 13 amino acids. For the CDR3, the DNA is TGTGCCAGCAGCTTAGATTTAAGAGAGACCCAGTACTTC. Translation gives CASSLDLRETQYF.

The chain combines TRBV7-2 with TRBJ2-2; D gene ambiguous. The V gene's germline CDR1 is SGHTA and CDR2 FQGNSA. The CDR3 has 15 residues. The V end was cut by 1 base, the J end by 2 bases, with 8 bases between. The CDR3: CASSLGIRNTGELFF. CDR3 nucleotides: TGTGCCAGCAGCTTAGGCATTCGAAACACCGGGGAGCTGTTTTTT.

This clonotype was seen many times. The CDR3 spells CASTEGQGRSNQPQHF. The CDR3 nucleotides are TGTGCCAGCACCGAGGGACAGGGTCGAAGCAATCAGCCCCAGCATTTT. This chain connects TRBV7-2 to TRBJ1-5, with 9 bases fitting TRBD1. V shed 7 bases, J shed 1 base, and the junction held 8 bases outside the gene matches. The CDR3 is 16 residues long. Germline CDR1 and CDR2: SGHTA and FQGNSA.

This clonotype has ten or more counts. The CDR3 spells CASSLEGQYNEQFF. DNA for the CDR3: TGTGCCAGCAGCTTAGAGGGACAGTACAATGAGCAGTTCTTC. This chain links TRBV7-3 with TRBJ2-1, with 7 bases identical to TRBD1. Germline V gives CDR1 SGHTA, CDR2 FQGTGA. This CDR3 is built from 14 residues. The V and J ends lost 2 bases and 4 bases, in that order; junction bases with no gene match: 2.

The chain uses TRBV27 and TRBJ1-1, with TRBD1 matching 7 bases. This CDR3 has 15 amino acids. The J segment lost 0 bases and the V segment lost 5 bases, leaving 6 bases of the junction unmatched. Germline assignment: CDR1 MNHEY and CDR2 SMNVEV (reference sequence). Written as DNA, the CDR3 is TGTGCCAGCAGTCCCCGGGGACAGCTGAACACTGAAGCTTTCTTT. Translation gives CASSPRGQLNTEAFF.

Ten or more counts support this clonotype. CDR3 DNA sequence: TGTGCCAGCAGCATAGCTGGGTACAATGAGCAGTTCTTC. Residues: CASSIAGYNEQFF. The chain carries TRBV7-3 and TRBJ2-1; D is unclear. Looked up from germline, CDR1 is SGHTA and CDR2 is FQGTGA. With 5 bases removed from V and 4 bases from J, the gap between germline ends came to 9 bases. This CDR3 spans 13 amino acids.

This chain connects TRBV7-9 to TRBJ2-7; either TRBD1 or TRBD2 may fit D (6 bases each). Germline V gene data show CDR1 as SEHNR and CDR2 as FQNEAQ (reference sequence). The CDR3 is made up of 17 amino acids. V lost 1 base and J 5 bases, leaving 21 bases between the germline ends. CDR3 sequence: CASSLGLPGATWDEQYF. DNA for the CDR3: TGTGCCAGCAGCTTAGGACTACCGGGGGCCACATGGGACGAGCAGTACTTC.

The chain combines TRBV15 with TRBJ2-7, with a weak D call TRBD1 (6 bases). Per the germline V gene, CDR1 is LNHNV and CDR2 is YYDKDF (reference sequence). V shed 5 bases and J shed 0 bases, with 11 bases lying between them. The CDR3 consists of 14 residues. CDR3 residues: CATSFQGPSYEQYF. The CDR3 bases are TGTGCCACCAGCTTCCAGGGGCCCTCCTACGAGCAGTACTTC.

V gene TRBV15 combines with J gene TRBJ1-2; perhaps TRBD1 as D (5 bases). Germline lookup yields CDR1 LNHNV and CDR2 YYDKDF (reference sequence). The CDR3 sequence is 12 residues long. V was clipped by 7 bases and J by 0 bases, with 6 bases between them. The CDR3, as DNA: TGTGCCACCAAGACAGCTAACTATGGCTACACCTTC. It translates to CATKTANYGYTF.

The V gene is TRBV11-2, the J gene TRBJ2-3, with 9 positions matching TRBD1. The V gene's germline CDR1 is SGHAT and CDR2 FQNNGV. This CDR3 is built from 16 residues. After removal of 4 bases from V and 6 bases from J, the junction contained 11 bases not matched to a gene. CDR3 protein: CASSSRTGAAWDTQYF. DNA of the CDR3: TGTGCCAGCAGCTCACGGACAGGGGCAGCTTGGGATACGCAGTATTTT.

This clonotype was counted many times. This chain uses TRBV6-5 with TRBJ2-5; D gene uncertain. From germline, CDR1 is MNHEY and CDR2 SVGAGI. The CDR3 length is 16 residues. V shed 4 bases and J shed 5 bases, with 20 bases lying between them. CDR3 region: CASSSSRSAIAETQYF. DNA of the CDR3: TGTGCCAGCAGTTCTTCTAGGTCTGCAATCGCGGAGACCCAGTACTTC.

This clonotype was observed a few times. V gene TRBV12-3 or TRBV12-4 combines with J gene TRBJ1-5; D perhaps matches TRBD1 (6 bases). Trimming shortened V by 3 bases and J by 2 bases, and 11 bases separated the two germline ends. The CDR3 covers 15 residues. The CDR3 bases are TGTGCCAGCAGTTTTACAGGGTTTGGCAATCAGCCCCAGCATTTT. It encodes CASSFTGFGNQPQHF.

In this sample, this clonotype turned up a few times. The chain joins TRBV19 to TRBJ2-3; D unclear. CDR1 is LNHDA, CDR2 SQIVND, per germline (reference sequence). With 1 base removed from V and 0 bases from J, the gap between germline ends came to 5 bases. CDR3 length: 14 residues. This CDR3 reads CASSIGASTDTQYF. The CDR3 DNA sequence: TGTGCCAGTAGTATAGGGGCTAGCACAGATACGCAGTATTTT.

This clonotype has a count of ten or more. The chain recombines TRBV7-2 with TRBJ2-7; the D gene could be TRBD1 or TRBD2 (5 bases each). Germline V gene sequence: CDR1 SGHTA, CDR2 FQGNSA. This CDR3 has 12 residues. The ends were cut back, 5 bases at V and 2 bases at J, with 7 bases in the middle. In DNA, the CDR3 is TGTGCCAGCAGCCGGGGCACCTACGAGCAGTACTTC. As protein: CASSRGTYEQYF.